This T cell receptor beta chain is drawn from a study of OX40 agonist ivuxolimab in advanced cancers. V was pared by 4 bases and J by 6 bases, with 6 bases of the junction left unmatched. The CDR3 sequence is 14 residues long. The V gene's germline CDR1 is SGHAT and CDR2 FQNNGV. Profiled with immunoSEQ multiplex PCR; TCRdb holds only in-frame clones, not every one. The table has 7,500 to 10,000 clones, roughly 70% seen once. The chain combines TRBV11-2 with TRBJ2-1; the match to TRBD2 covers 7 bases. The source of this sequence is an adult with an advanced solid tumor such as melanoma, head and neck, liver or kidney cancer. The sequenced sample was CD4+ or CD8+ T cells sorted from blood, obtained in a trial of the OX40 agonist ivuxolimab. The CDR3, as DNA: TGTGCCAGCAGCTGGAGCGGGAACCGCAATGAGCAGTTCTTC. Its translation: CASSWSGNRNEQFF.